This T cell receptor (beta chain) was identified during a study of CD8+CD57+ T cells in acquired aplastic anemia. Across the whole study: Isolated CD4+ and CD8+ cells, once sorted, yielded DNA averaging roughly 3.2 ug.

V was clipped by 0 bases and J by 4 bases; unmatched bases: 6. The germline V gene has CDR1 LGHNA and CDR2 YSLEER. The CDR3 runs to 16 residues. This clonotype was counted many times. TCR beta VDJ and CDR3 profiles were obtained from a genomic DNA template. TCRdb redid the calling of the reads with MiXCR, one entry per CDR3 protein. The table lists under 200,000 distinct CDR3 sequences, about 50% of them singletons. An expansion of CD8+CD57+ cells by flow cytometry had been shown in patients chosen for sequencing. As a group, the patients uniformly had severe acquired aplastic anemia. This sequence originates from a human donor with aplastic anemia. The chain carries TRBV4-3 and TRBJ1-2, with TRBD1 identical over 9 bases. The sequenced sample consisted of sorted CD4+, CD8+, or CD8+CD57+ T cells (not recorded which) from PBMCs. The CDR3 bases are TGCGCCAGCAGCCAAGATAATGACAGGGGGTCCTATGGCTACACCTTC. This encodes CASSQDNDRGSYGYTF.